The source of this TCR beta chain is a study of blood T cell repertoires in COVID-19. CDR1 and CDR2 from the germline V gene are SGDLS and YYNGEE. CDR3 size: 16 residues. The trim removed 0 bases at V and 4 bases at J, leaving 3 bases unmatched. Only in-frame clones appear in the TCRdb table, and some are missing; sequencing was by immunoSEQ multiplex PCR. The sample lists roughly 43,000 clones, roughly 84% occurring once. Sequencing input: peripheral blood. This TCR came from a woman between 70 and 85 years old with acute or convalescent COVID-19. V is TRBV9 and J is TRBJ2-2; 10 bases align to TRBD2. The CDR3 region has the DNA TGTGCCAGCAGCGTAGTCTCTAGCGGGAGCACCGGGGAGCTGTTTTTT. Translation gives CASSVVSSGSTGELFF.